This paragraph covers one TCR beta chain sequence. Its antigen is as yet unknown. J lost 2 bases, V lost 1 base, and 5 bases had no gene match. Germline V lookup: CDR1 SGHTA, CDR2 FQGNSA. The CDR3 contains 17 residues. This entry is derived from a study of T-cell reconstitution after alpha-beta-depleted transplantation in children. Study-level findings and limits: About two months after transplant, alpha-beta T cells reportedly came from several hundred expanded graft clones. From surviving recipient T cells and thymic progenitors came the high day-60 TCRbeta diversity observed in some patients. It was newly produced T cells that mostly accounted for T-cell counts and diversity one year after transplant.

This sample's TCRbeta library carried unique molecular identifier barcodes. TCRdb processed the PCR reads anew with MiXCR; each CDR3 protein has one entry. The profile shows about 980,000 distinct CDR3 sequences, about 29% of them singletons. This clonotype originated in a boy less than two years old who had a stem cell transplant for SCID, so the T cells may come from the graft donor. The chain recombines TRBV7-2 with TRBJ2-4; TRBD1 aligns across 10 bases. This material consisted of PBMCs, mostly from graft donor cells, taken 360 days after TCRalphabeta/CD19-depleted stem cell transplant. In DNA form, the CDR3 reads TGTGCCAGCAGCTTAGTGGACAGGGGGGAAACCAAAAACATTCAGTACTTC. Protein product: CASSLVDRGETKNIQYF.